The clone carrying this TCR beta chain was detected once. This entry belongs to a study of blood T cell repertoires in COVID-19. Study background: Donors in the United States, Italy and Spain gave samples during acute or convalescent COVID-19.

Per the study methods: Cell counts per sample came from amplifying reference gene primers. Produced via immunoSEQ multiplex PCR; TCRdb's table is partial and in-frame only. V, J and clone size are taken as reported in that table, and D and trimming were inferred from the DNA itself. The table lists roughly 150,000 clones, more than 75% of them singletons. Germline CDR1 is PRHDT and CDR2 is FYEKMQ (reference sequence). J lost 13 bases, V lost 5 bases, and 9 bases had no gene match. The CDR3 has 13 residues. This receptor was obtained from a woman in her forties or fifties with COVID-19, enrolled during active disease. The rearrangement uses TRBV13 and TRBJ1-4; TRBD1 matches 8 bases. The sample was peripheral blood. CDR3 region: CASSQTGEGTLFF. The CDR3 region has the DNA TGTGCCAGCAGCCAGACAGGGGAGGGAACACTGTTTTTT.